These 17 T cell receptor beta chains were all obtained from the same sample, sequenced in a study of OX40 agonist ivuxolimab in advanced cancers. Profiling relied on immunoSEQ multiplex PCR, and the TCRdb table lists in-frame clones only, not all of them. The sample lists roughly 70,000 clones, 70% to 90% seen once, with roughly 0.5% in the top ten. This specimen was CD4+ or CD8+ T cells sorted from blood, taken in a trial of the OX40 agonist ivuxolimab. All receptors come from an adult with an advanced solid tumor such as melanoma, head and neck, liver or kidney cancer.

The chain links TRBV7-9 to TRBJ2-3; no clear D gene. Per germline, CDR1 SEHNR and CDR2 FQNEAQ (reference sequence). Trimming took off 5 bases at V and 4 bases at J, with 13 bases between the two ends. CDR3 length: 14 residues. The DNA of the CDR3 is TGTGCCAGCAGCGCCCTCCAAGGGTCAGATACGCAGTATTTT. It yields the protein CASSALQGSDTQYF.

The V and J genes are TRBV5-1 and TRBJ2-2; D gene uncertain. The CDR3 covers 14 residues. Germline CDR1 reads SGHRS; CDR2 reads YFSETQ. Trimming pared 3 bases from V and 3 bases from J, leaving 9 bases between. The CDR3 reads CASSSDGYTGELFF. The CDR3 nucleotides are TGCGCCAGCAGCTCGGATGGGTACACCGGGGAGCTGTTTTTT.

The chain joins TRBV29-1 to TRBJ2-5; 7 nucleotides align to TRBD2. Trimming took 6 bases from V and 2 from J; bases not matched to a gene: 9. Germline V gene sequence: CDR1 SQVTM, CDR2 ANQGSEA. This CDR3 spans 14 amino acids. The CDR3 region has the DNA TGCAGCGTCCCGTTAGCGGGTACGCAAGAGACCCAGTACTTC. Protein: CSVPLAGTQETQYF.

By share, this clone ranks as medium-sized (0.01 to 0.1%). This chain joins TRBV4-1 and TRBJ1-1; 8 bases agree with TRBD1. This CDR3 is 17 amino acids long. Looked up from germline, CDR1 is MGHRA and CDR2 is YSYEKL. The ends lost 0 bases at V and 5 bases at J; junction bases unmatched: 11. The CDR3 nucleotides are TGCGCCAGCAGCCAAGACCCCCAGGGGGCGCAGCAGACTGAAGCTTTCTTT. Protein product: CASSQDPQGAQQTEAFF.

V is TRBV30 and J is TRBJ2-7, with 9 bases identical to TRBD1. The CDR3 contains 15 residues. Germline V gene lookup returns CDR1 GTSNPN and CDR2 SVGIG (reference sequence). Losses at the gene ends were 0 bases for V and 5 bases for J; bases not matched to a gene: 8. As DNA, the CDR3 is TGTGCCTGGAGTGTACCCCCACAGGGGGCGGACGAGCAGTACTTC. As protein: CAWSVPPQGADEQYF.

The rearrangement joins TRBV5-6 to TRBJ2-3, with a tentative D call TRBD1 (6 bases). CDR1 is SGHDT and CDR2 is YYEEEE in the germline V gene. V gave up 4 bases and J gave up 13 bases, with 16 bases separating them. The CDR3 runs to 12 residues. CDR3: CASSNYRVAKYF. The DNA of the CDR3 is TGTGCCAGCAGCAATTACAGGGTGGCTAAGTATTTT.

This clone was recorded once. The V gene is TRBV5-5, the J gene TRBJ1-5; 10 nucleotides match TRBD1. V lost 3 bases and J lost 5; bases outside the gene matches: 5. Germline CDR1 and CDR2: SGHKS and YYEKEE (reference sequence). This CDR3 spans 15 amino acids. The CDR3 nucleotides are TGTGCCAGCAGCTACTCCGGGACAGGGGATCAGCCCCAGCATTTT. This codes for CASSYSGTGDQPQHF.

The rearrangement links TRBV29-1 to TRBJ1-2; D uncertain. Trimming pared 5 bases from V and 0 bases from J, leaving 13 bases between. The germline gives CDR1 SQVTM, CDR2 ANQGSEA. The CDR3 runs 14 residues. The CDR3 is CSVLTGAPNYGYTF. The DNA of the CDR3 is TGCAGCGTTCTCACGGGCGCCCCTAACTATGGCTACACCTTC. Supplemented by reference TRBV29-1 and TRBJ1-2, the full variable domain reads SAVISQKPSRDICQRGTSLTIQCQVDSQVTMMFWYRQQPGQSLTLIATANQGSEATYESGFVIDKFPISRPNLTFSTLTVSNMSPEDSSIYLCSVLTGAPNYGYTFGSGTRLTVV.

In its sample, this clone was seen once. The CDR3 here is CASSLVEGNGYTF. For the CDR3, the DNA is TGCGCCAGCAGCTTGGTGGAGGGTAATGGCTACACCTTC. This chain uses TRBV5-1 with TRBJ1-2; no reliable D call. Germline V lookup: CDR1 SGHRS, CDR2 YFSETQ. The CDR3 length is 13 residues. The V end lost 0 bases, the J end lost 6 bases, and 9 bases lay between the germline ends. Drawing the rest from reference TRBV5-1 and TRBJ1-2, the complete variable domain is KAGVTQTPRYLIKTRGQQVTLSCSPISGHRSVSWYQQTPGQGLQFLFEYFSETQRNKGNFPGRFSGRQFSNSRSEMNVSTLELGDSALYLCASSLVEGNGYTFGSGTRLTVV.

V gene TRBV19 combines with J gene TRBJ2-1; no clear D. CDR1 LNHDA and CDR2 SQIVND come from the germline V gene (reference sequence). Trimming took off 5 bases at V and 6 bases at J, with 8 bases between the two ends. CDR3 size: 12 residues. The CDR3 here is CASSHSPNEQFF. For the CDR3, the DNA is TGTGCCAGTAGTCATAGCCCCAATGAGCAGTTCTTC.

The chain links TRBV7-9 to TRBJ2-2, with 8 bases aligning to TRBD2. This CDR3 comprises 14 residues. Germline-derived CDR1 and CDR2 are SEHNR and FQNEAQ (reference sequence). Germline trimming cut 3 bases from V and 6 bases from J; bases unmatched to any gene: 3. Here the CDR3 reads CASSLTSAAGELFF. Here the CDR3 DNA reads TGTGCCAGCAGCTTGACTAGCGCCGCCGGGGAGCTGTTTTTT.

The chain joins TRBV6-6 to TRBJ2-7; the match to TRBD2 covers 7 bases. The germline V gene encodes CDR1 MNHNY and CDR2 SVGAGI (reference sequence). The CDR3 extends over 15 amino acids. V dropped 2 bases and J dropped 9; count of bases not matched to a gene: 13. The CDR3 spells CASSYLAETPTGQYF. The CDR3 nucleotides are TGTGCCAGCAGTTACCTAGCGGAGACCCCTACGGGGCAGTACTTC.

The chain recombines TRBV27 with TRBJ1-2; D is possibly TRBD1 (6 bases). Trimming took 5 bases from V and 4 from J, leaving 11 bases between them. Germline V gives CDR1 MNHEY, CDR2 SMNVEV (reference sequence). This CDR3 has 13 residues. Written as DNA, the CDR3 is TGTGCCAGCAGTGGAGGGGGGGGCTATGGCTACACCTTC. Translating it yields CASSGGGGYGYTF.

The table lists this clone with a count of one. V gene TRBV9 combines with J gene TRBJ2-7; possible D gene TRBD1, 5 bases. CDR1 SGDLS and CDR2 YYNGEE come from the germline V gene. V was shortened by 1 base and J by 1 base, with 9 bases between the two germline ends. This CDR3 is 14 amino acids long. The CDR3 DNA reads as TGTGCCAGCAGCGTACAGGGTTGGTCCTACGAGCAGTACTTC. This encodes CASSVQGWSYEQYF.

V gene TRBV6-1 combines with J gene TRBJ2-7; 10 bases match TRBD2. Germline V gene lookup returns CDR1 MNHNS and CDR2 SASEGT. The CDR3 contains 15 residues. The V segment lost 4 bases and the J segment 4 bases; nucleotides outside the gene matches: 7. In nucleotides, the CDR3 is TGTGCCAGCAGTGGTGGGCGACTAGCGGGTTACGAGCAGTACTTC. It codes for CASSGGRLAGYEQYF.

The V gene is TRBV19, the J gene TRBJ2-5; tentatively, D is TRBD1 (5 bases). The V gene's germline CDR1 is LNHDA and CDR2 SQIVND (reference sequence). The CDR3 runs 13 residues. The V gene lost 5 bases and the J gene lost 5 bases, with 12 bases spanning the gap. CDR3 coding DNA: TGTGCCAGTAGTTTACAGGTGCTGGAGACCCAGTACTTC. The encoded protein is CASSLQVLETQYF.

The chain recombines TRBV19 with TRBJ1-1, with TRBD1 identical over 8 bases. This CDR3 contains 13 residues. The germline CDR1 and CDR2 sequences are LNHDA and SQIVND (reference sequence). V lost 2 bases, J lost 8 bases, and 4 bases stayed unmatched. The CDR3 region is CASSIRGTGEAFF. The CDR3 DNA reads TGTGCCAGTAGTATAAGGGGGACAGGAGAAGCTTTCTTT. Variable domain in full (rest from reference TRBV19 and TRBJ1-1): DGGITQSPKYLFRKEGQNVTLSCEQNLNHDAMYWYRQDPGQGLRLIYYSQIVNDFQKGDIAEGYSVSREKKESFPLTVTSAQKNPTAFYLCASSIRGTGEAFFGQGTRLTVV.